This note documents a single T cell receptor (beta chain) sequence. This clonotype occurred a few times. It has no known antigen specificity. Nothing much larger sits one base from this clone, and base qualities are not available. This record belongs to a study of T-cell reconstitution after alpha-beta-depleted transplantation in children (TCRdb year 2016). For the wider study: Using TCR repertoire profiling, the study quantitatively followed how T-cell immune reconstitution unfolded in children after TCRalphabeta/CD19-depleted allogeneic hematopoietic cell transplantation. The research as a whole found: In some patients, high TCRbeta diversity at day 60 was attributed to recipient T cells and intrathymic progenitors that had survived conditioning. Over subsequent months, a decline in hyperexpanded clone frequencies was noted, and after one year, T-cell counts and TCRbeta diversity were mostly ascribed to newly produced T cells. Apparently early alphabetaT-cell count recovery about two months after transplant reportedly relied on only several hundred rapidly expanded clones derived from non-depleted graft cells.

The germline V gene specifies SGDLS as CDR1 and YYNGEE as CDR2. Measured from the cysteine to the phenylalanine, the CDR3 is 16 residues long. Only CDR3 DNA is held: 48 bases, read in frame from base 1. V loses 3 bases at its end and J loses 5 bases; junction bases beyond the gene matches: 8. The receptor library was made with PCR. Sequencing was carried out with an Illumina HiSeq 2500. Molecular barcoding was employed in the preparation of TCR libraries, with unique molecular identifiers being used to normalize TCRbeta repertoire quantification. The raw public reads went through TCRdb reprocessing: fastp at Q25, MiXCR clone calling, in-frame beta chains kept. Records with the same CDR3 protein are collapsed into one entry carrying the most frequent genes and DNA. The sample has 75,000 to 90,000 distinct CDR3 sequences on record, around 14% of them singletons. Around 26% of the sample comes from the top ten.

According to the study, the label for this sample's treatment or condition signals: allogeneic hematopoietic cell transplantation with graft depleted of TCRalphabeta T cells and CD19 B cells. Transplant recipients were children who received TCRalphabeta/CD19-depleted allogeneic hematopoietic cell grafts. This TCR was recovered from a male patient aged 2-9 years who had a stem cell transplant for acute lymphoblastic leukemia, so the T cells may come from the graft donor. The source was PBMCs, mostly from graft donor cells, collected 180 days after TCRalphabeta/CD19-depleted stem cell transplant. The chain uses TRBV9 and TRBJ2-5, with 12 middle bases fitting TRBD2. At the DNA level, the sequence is TGTGCCAGCAGCGCTAGCGGGAGGGCTGTAAGGGAGACCCAGTACTTC. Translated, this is CASSASGRAVRETQYF.